These 8 T cell receptor beta chains were all obtained from the same sample, sequenced in a study of T cell responses to AZD1222 COVID-19 vaccine. The assay was immunoSEQ multiplex PCR, and TCRdb's table has in-frame clones only and misses some. This sample yields more than 110,000 clones, of which roughly 90% are seen a single time; about 3.7% belongs to the top ten. Source: peripheral blood, taken on day 0 of AZD1222 vaccination. Receptors were obtained from an adult in good health.

The chain is built from TRBV6-5 and TRBJ1-5; 7 nucleotides match TRBD1. The V gene's germline CDR1 is MNHEY and CDR2 SVGAGI. There are 12 residues in the CDR3. The ends lost 6 bases at V and 6 bases at J; junction bases unmatched: 2. The CDR3 DNA sequence: TGTGCCAGCAGGACAGGGCTTCAGCCCCAGCATTTT. It translates to CASRTGLQPQHF.

The gene calls are TRBV5-1 and TRBJ2-7; D uncertain. Trimming stripped 0 bases from V and 0 bases from J, with 13 bases between. This CDR3 is 16 amino acids long. Germline lookup yields CDR1 SGHRS and CDR2 YFSETQ. Written as DNA, the CDR3 is TGCGCCAGCAGCTTGGATCCTGGGTTTAGCTCCTACGAGCAGTACTTC. Protein product: CASSLDPGFSSYEQYF.

This chain links TRBV29-1 with TRBJ1-3; D unresolved. The length of the CDR3 is 14 residues. Germline V gene data show CDR1 as SQVTM and CDR2 as ANQGSEA. V was clipped by 4 bases and J by 4 bases, with 14 bases between them. As DNA, the CDR3 is TGCAGCGTTGTGGAGGACTTTCTCGGAAACACCATATATTTT. Protein product: CSVVEDFLGNTIYF. Filled out from reference TRBV29-1 and TRBJ1-3, the complete variable domain reads SAVISQKPSRDICQRGTSLTIQCQVDSQVTMMFWYRQQPGQSLTLIATANQGSEATYESGFVIDKFPISRPNLTFSTLTVSNMSPEDSSIYLCSVVEDFLGNTIYFGEGSWLTVV.

Only a few counts were recorded for this clone. This chain connects TRBV28 to TRBJ2-2; TRBD2 matches at 10 bases. Germline CDR1 reads MDHEN; CDR2 reads SYDVKM. The CDR3 is 18 amino acids. The V segment lost 5 bases and the J segment 0 bases; nucleotides outside the gene matches: 9. CDR3 DNA: TGTGCCAGCAGTCTACTCTCTAGCGGGGGCGCGAACACCGGGGAGCTGTTTTTT. The encoded protein is CASSLLSSGGANTGELFF.

This chain uses TRBV5-4 with TRBJ2-5, with TRBD1 as a possible D gene (5 bases). CDR3 length: 16 amino acids. Germline V gene sequence: CDR1 SGHNT, CDR2 YYREEE (reference sequence). Trimming removed 4 bases at V and 4 bases at J, with 20 bases between. This chain's CDR3 is CASSQGGGQLLETQYF. CDR3 bases: TGTGCCAGCAGCCAGGGCGGTGGTCAGCTTCTAGAGACCCAGTACTTC.

V is TRBV11-2 and J is TRBJ1-2; 8 bases align to TRBD1. Trimming took 4 bases from V and 4 from J; bases not matched to a gene: 11. The CDR3 loop spans 16 amino acids. Germline CDR1 is SGHAT and CDR2 is FQNNGV. CDR3: CASSWWTGPASYGYTF. CDR3 bases: TGTGCCAGCAGCTGGTGGACAGGGCCTGCCTCCTATGGCTACACCTTC. The full variable domain, rest sourced from reference TRBV11-2 and TRBJ1-2, is EAGVAQSPRYKIIEKRQSVAFWCNPISGHATLYWYQQILGQGPKLLIQFQNNGVVDDSQLPKDRFSAERLKGVDSTLKIQPAKLEDSAVYLCASSWWTGPASYGYTFGSGTRLTVV.

The rearrangement uses TRBV5-1 and TRBJ2-1; TRBD1 matches at 7 bases. Trimming at V came to 5 bases and at J to 6 bases, leaving 17 bases not matched to a gene. Looked up from germline, CDR1 is SGHRS and CDR2 is YFSETQ. This CDR3 is 17 amino acids long. The chain's CDR3 is CASSLVVAGGIGNEQFF. The CDR3 DNA sequence: TGCGCCAGCAGTCTCGTGGTGGCAGGGGGAATAGGCAATGAGCAGTTCTTC.

J is TRBJ2-5 and V is TRBV7-2, with 7 bases matching TRBD1. Per the germline V gene, CDR1 is SGHTA and CDR2 is FQGNSA. J gave up 4 bases and V 1 base, and 3 bases lay outside the gene matches. This CDR3 spans 14 amino acids. CDR3 in amino acids: CASSLDRGRETQYF. In DNA, the CDR3 is TGTGCCAGCAGCTTAGACAGGGGACGAGAGACCCAGTACTTC.